This T cell receptor beta chain comes out of a study of patients and donors after allogeneic stem cell transplantation. The germline CDR1 and CDR2 sequences are KGHDR and SFDVKD. The CDR3 has 12 residues. With 3 bases removed from V and 14 bases from J, the gap between germline ends came to 13 bases. TCRdb passed the RT-PCR reads through MiXCR, listing each CDR3 protein once. The table shows 190,000 or so distinct CDR3 sequences, with more than 35% occurring only once. This clonotype was seen only a few times. The sequence was collected from a human donor who was either an allogeneic HSCT recipient or a stem cell or donor lymphocyte infusion donor (not recorded which). It is not recorded whose cells these are; they may come from a transplant donor. The V call is TRBV24-1, the J call TRBJ2-1, with a possible D match to TRBD2 (5 bases). What was sequenced was blood, either unsorted or a sorted T cell fraction (not recorded which). CDR3 bases: TGTGCCACCAGTGATCCCTTAGGGAGTGAGTTCTTC. It encodes CATSDPLGSEFF.